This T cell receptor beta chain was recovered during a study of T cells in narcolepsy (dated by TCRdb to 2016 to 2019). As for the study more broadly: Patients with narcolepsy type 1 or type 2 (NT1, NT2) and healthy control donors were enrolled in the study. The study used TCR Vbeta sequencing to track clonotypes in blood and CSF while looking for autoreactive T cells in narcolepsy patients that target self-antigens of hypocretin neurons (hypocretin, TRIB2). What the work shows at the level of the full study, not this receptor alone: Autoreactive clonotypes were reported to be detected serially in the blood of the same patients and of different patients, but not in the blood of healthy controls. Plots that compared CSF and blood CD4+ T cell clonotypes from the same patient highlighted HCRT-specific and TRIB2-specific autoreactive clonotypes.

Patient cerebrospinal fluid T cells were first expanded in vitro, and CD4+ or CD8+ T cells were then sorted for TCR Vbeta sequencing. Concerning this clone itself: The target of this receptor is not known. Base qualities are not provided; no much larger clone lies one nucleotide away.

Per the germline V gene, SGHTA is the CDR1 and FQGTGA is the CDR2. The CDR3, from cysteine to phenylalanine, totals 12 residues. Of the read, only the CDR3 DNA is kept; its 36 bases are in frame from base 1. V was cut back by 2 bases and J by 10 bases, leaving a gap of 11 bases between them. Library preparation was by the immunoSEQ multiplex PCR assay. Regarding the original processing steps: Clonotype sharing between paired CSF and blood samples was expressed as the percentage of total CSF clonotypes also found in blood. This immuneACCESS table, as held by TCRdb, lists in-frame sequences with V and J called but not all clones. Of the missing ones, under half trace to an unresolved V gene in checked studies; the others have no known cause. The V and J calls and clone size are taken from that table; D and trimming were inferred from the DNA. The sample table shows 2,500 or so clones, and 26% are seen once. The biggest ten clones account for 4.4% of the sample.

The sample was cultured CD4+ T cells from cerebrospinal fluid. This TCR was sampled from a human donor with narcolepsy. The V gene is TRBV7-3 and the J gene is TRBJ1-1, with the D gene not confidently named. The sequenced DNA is TGTGCCAGCAGCTTAGAGGACGATCTAGCTTTCTTT. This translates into CASSLEDDLAFF.